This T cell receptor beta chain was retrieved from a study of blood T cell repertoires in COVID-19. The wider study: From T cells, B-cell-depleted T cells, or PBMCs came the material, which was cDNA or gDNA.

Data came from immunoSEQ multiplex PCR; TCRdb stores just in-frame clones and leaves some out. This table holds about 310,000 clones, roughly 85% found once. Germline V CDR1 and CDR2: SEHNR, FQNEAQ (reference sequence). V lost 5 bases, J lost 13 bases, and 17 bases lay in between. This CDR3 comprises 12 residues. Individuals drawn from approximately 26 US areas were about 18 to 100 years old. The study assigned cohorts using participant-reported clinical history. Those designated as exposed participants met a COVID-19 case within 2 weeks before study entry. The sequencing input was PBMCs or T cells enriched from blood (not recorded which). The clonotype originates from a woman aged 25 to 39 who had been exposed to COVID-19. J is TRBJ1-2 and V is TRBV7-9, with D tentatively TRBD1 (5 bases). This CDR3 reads CASSPSLGTITF. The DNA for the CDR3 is TGTGCCAGCAGCCCATCTCTAGGGACTATCACCTTC.